The subject of this entry is one T cell receptor (beta chain). Its antigen is undetermined. Measured with immunoSEQ multiplex PCR; TCRdb has only the in-frame clones, and not every one. The sample has about 66,000 clones, around 91% seen once. The V gene lost 2 bases and the J gene lost 3 bases, with 8 bases spanning the gap. Germline CDR1 and CDR2: LNHDA and SQIVND (reference sequence). The CDR3 sequence is 14 residues long. The record originates from a study of OX40 agonist ivuxolimab in advanced cancers. Study-level points and caveats: Both CD4+ and CD8+ T cell populations in blood had undergone clonal expansion by week 6 at 0.1 to 3.0 mg/kg.

The sequencing here drew on CD4+ or CD8+ T cells sorted from blood, taken in a trial of the OX40 agonist ivuxolimab. The TCR comes from an adult with an advanced solid tumor such as melanoma, head and neck, liver or kidney cancer. The genes are TRBV19 and TRBJ1-5; tentatively, D is TRBD1 (5 bases). CDR3 nucleotide sequence: TGTGCCAGTAGTATACAGGGTTTCAATCAGCCCCAGCATTTT. Translation gives CASSIQGFNQPQHF.